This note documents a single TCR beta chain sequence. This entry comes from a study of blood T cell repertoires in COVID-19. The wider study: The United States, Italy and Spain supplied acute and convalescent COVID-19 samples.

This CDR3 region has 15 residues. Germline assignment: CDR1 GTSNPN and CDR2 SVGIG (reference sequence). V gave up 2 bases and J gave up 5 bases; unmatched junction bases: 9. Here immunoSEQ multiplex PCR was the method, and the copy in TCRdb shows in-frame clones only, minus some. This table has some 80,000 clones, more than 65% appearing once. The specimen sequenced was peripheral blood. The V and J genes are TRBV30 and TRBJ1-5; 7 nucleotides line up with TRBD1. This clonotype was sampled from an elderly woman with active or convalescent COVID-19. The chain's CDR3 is CAWSRTGIGDQPQHF. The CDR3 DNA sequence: TGTGCCTGGAGTCGGACAGGAATCGGGGATCAGCCCCAGCATTTT.